The T cell receptor beta chain under discussion was sequenced for a study of early T cells in non-severe SARS-CoV-2 infection (dated by TCRdb to the early 2020s). Some background on the complete study: Bulk RNA from unsorted whole blood was used for TCR sequencing, so alpha and beta chains could not be paired.

The cysteine opens and the phenylalanine closes a CDR3 of 12 amino acids. Of the read, only the CDR3 DNA is kept; its 36 bases are in frame from base 1. Via the germline V gene, CDR1 is SQVTM and CDR2 ANQGSEA. Library creation used 5' RACE. TCRdb names NextSeq 500 as the instrument used. Unique molecular identifiers were attached to individual cDNA molecules in the TCR library protocol so that sequencing error and PCR bias could be corrected. Both TCR alpha and beta chains were sequenced, and tight co-correlation was observed between alpha and beta sequence abundances in each sample. Under the source paper's analysis protocol: V gene, J gene and CDR3 annotation of TCR sequences was performed with Decombinator V4. Expanded TCRs were defined as changing significantly between any two time points under a Poisson model with p below 0.0001. TCR abundances were normalised to the total number of TCRs sequenced per sample and were expressed as counts per million. MAIT TCRs were defined by TRAV1-2 paired with TRAJ12, TRAJ20 or TRAJ33, and iNKT TCRs by TRAV10 paired with TRAJ18. VDJdb, accessed 1 November 2021, was searched for CMV, EBV and SARS-CoV-2 annotated TCRs, excluding TCRs annotated for multiple antigens. TCRdb passed the public sequencing reads through fastp at Q25 and MiXCR, retaining productive beta sequences. Rows merge per CDR3 protein into single entries with the most common DNA and genes. TCRdb's processing, not the study's, gives the V and J calls here. This sample has 63,000 or so distinct CDR3 sequences in its table, and about 10% of those were observed once. The ten largest account for 5% to 7.5% of the sample.

What the work shows at the level of the full study, not this receptor alone: Matching against VDJdb was skewed toward anti-spike CD8 responses, likely underestimated virus-specific expansions, and missed private and CD4 specificities.

This was a case-control study nested in a cohort of healthcare workers in London, UK, who had nasopharyngeal swab PCR tests and blood samples taken every week. Healthcare workers were enrolled in the week of the UK lockdown, from 23 to 31 March 2020, and were followed every week for up to roughly 16 weeks. This clonotype has a single count. The antigen it recognizes is unknown. A far larger clone is off by one base, so a read error is likely. This sequence was found in an adult who was a healthcare worker with PCR-confirmed SARS-CoV-2 infection or an uninfected control (not recorded which). Recombination linked TRBV29-1 to TRBJ2-5, and TRBD1 aligns with 7 junction nucleotides. Sequencing was done on a sample of whole blood. The CDR3 region: CSVGRQGEAQYF. Here is the DNA: TGCAGCGTTGGGAGACAGGGAGAGGCCCAGTACTTC.